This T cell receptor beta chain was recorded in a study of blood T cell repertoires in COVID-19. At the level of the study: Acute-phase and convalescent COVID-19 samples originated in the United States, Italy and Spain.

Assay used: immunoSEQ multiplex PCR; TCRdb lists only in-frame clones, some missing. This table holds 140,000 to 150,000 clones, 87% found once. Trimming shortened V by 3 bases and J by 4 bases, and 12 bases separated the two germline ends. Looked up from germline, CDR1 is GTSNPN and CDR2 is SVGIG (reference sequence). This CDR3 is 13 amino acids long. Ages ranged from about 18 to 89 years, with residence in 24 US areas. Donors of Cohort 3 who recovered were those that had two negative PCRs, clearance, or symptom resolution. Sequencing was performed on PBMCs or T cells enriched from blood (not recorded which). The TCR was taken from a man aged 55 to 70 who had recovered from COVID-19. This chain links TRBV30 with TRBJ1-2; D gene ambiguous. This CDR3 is CAWSLGRGYGYTF. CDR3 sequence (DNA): TGTGCCTGGAGCTTAGGTCGGGGCTATGGCTACACCTTC.